This TCR beta chain was observed in a study of shared clonotypes between healthy human individuals. Study observations and caveats: Deeper or shallower sequencing was expected to change how clonotypes are shared among donors.

A split of CD4+ cells into CD45RA+ naive and CD45RA-negative memory subsets was performed. Sequencing was at deep level. Sequencing used immunoSEQ multiplex PCR; TCRdb keeps in-frame clones, though not all of them. Here the sample spans just over 2,000,000 clones, about 95% being singletons. The CDR3 is made up of 17 amino acids. The V gene's germline CDR1 is SNHLY and CDR2 FYNNEI. Trimming removed 8 bases from V and 1 base from J, with 20 bases in between. Notes on this clone: What it binds is not known.

This chain uses TRBV2 with TRBJ1-4; unclear D gene. This TCR derives from a man between 18 and 29 years old in good health. The sequenced material came from naive CD4+ T cells sorted from blood. Subset: CD45RA+ positively selected. CDR3 in DNA: TGTGCCAGCTATAGGGTGCGGCGAATGGGAACTAATGAAAAACTGTTTTTT. It encodes CASYRVRRMGTNEKLFF.